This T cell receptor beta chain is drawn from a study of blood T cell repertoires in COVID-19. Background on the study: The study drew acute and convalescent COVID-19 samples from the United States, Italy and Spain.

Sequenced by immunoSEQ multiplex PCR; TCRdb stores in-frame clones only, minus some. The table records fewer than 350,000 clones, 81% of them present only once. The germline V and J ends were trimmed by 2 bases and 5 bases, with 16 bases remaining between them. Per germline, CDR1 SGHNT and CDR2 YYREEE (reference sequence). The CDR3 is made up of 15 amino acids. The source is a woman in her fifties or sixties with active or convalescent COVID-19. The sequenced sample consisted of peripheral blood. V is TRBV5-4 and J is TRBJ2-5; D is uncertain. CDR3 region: CASSLSQTLGETQYF. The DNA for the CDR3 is TGTGCCAGCAGCTTATCTCAGACCCTCGGGGAGACCCAGTACTTC.